This T cell receptor (beta chain) was retrieved from a study of cytomegalovirus exposure and HLA in healthy donors (TCRdb year 2017). The study in broad terms: An earlier analysis of approximately 550 of the donors reported about 290 Gb of sequence data and approximately 110 million unique TCR beta sequences from 150 million to 200 million T cells. Every repertoire in the discovery cohort had been generated on one and the same sequencing platform. The genetic ancestry cluster associated with self-reported Caucasian donors included around four fifths of the roughly 410 genotyped donors. Both class I and class II loci were covered by HLA typing, at four-digit resolution. About 320 gigabases of sequencing data and approximately 85 million unique TCR sequences were included in an early release covering over 600 HLA-typed donors. Five DR-DQ haplotypes were handled as single units for association and clustering because linkage in the cohort was strong. Alongside the repertoire data, information on donor age, sex, ethnicity and CMV serostatus was compiled. To decide whether each TCR beta V gene segment behaved as functional or pseudogenic, an earlier analysis of fewer than 750 of the donors relied on high-throughput TCR beta sequencing. In addition to the first cohort of 650 to 750 subjects, a separate validation cohort of approximately 130 different subjects was used. Rather than using new phenotypic data, the later analysis identified candidate immune exposures from TCR beta sequences and from how often those sequences occurred across donors. A later genetic analysis used genome-wide SNP genotypes for 398 of the 666 donors, treating that subset as a discovery cohort. The study combined high-throughput TCR immunosequencing, statistical association of individual TCRs with disease status, and machine learning to predict cytomegalovirus infection status. A later analysis re-analyzed previously published TCR beta repertoires from 666 donors and added high-resolution HLA genotyping to study TCR occurrence patterns. The aim of the study was to test whether cataloging public T cell receptors could identify signatures of past pathogen exposure. Across 398 genotyped donors of the cohort, an average of approximately 220,000 unique TCR beta nucleotide sequences per donor were sequenced, and approximately 17% of those sequences were non-productive. The number of donors typed differed by locus, with about 629-630 for A, B, C, DRB1 and DQB1, 522 for DQA1, 606 for DPA1, and roughly 450 for DPB1. The study profiled the T cell repertoires of hundreds of subjects by immunosequencing and related them to cytomegalovirus serostatus. The research as a whole found: A further reported finding was that TCR beta sequences accurately predicted the HLA-A and HLA-B alleles for most subjects in the first cohort. Compared with equally common non-associated chains, HLA-associated TCR beta chains in a later analysis were more clonally expanded and had lower generation probabilities. V-gene and J-gene trimming of TCR beta chains was associated with a missense DCLRE1C variant in a later genetic analysis, and the association was replicated in an independent cohort. The earlier analysis of nearly 600 of the donors excluded roughly 16 rarely observed V segments, including chromosome 9 orphons, because counts were too low. The sequencing pipeline was judged likely to have produced a cluster of highly shared sequence variants as a technical artifact. Assigning TCR associations to individual alleles was difficult when HLA alleles, especially DR and DQ, strongly co-occurred. In a later analysis, some 17,000 TCR beta sequences were associated with specific HLA alleles at a false discovery rate of 0.05. In a later genetic analysis, fewer N-insertions in productive TCRs were reported among donors in an Asian-associated ancestry cluster than the roughly 700-donor mean. In the study, about 150 TCR beta chains were listed as associated with cytomegalovirus. Because the 87-base-pair reads could not distinguish some IMGT-functional V segments, including TRBV6-2 and TRBV6-3, those segments were excluded. The only immune exposure information available for the cohort was CMV serostatus. Most CMV-associated TCR beta chains appeared to be HLA-restricted in a later analysis, and the HLA associations seemed to be driven largely by CMV exposure. The presence/absence analyses assumed that sequencing depth was roughly uniform across donors, and that assumption may not be true. Three of the identified cytomegalovirus-associated TCR beta chains were confirmed in vitro to be specific for cytomegalovirus antigens. Most TCR sequences were observed very rarely across donors, whereas some public TCRs were present in many individuals. In this cohort, only TCR beta chains were sequenced, and detectable features were limited by the absence of alpha or paired-chain data. Correlated functional status among segregating V segments might reflect linkage disequilibrium, but an unknown experimental factor could not be ruled out. Several of the top co-occurrence clusters appeared to be linked to parvovirus B19, influenza, CMV and Epstein-Barr virus, according to a later analysis. In both the original and validation cohorts, the classifier was reported to diagnose cytomegalovirus status with high specificity and sensitivity. Broadly in line with IMGT annotations, most TCR beta V segments showed up in productive rearrangements about 87% or about 30% of the time in an earlier analysis of several hundred of the donors. A later analysis found that TCR association rates varied across HLA loci, with DRB1 alleles showing the most associated TCRs and HLA-C alleles the fewest. According to the authors, the approach could potentially be generalized to other disease states and immunological phenotypes. Because HLA typing was missing for some donors at each locus, association tests included only the typed subset.

Reading the germline V gene (reference sequence) gives CDR1 MNHNY and CDR2 SVGAGI. V and J lose 2 bases and 6 bases, and a span of 14 bases separates them. Measured from the cysteine to the phenylalanine, the CDR3 is 14 residues long. Just CDR3 DNA is preserved here, 42 bases in frame from base 1. The cohort comprised around 700 healthy bone marrow donors. At the time of sampling, all cohort members were nominally healthy, though unrecorded immune exposures were likely present. The donor was CMV seronegative and belonged to the group of 352 seronegative cohort members. A peripheral blood sample was provided by each donor, and peripheral blood mononuclear cells were used for TCR beta sequencing. The Qiagen DNeasy Blood Extraction Kit was used to extract genomic DNA from the blood cell samples. The library was made by the immunoSEQ multiplex PCR assay. For the multiplex PCR, a mixture combining 60 forward primers for TCR Vbeta segments and 13 reverse primers for TCR Jbeta segments was used. Amplification of the CDR3 region of rearranged TCR beta genes was performed with a multiplex PCR assay on genomic DNA. On the Illumina HiSeq System, the amplified TCR beta libraries were sequenced as 87-base-pair reads. On the study's bioinformatics: Across the 500 to 700 repertoires, a later analysis counted tens of millions of unique TCR beta chains, roughly 11 million of which were shared by at least two donors. Raw reads were error-corrected and collapsed into unique sequences by a nearest-neighbor algorithm in which closely related sequences were merged to remove PCR and sequencing errors. Alignment of CDR3 sequences to IMGT reference sequences was used to assign V, D and J gene segments. For a sequence to be retained, a match of at least six nucleotides to both a V gene segment and a J gene segment was required. Rearrangements were called productive when the CDR3 lacked stop codons and stayed in frame with V and J; all others were non-productive. Following IMGT convention, CDR3 was defined as the stretch from the second conserved V-encoded cysteine to the conserved J-encoded phenylalanine. The earlier analysis of 550 to 650 of the donors excluded any sequence lacking an unambiguous match to a single V gene segment. In an earlier analysis of approximately 500 of the donors, a V segment was called functional when productive rearrangements were above 56.7%, and segregating when the standard deviation between donors exceeded 5%. To diagnose cytomegalovirus status from the catalog of TCR beta chain sequences, a statistical classification framework was built. A later analysis assigned V and J genes by comparing TCR nucleotide sequences with IMGT/GENE-DB human TR gene sequences. The TCRdist pipeline was used in a later analysis to assign CDR3 sequences and most-parsimonious VDJ recombination scenarios. In a later analysis, each TCR beta chain was defined by its CDR3 amino acid sequence together with its V-gene family, and reads without a unique V-gene family were excluded. As a way to deal with suspected cross-contamination and a sequencing artifact, a later analysis dropped 500 to 700 nucleotide sequences that were highly shared and had low generation probability. In a later analysis, a clonal expansion index for each public chain was calculated from normalized within-repertoire ranks of inferred template counts. In a later analysis, generation probabilities were computed with a VDJ recombination model fitted to out-of-frame rearrangements, and the resulting probabilities were checked against IGoR. A later analysis scored TCR-TCR, TCR-HLA and TCR-CMV co-occurrence with hypergeometric tests, applying a repertoire-size bias correction to TCR pairs. To estimate false discovery rates, a later analysis permuted the HLA or CMV assignments 20 times. In a later analysis, co-occurring TCRs were grouped using DBSCAN, with TCRdist sequence similarity added in when clustering inside HLA-allele-positive subsets. Co-occurrence clustering excluded repertoires with fewer than 30,000 or more than 120,000 public chains, plus five with anomalous nucleotide sharing. The table was pulled from immuneACCESS by TCRdb, which kept in-frame rearrangements only. Such tables lose some clones; where checked, under half of the loss comes from unresolved V genes, and the rest has no known cause. V and J calls and clone size are as listed in that table; D and trimming were resolved from the DNA. This sample has over 150,000 clones in its table, and roughly four fifths of those were observed once. 1.5% to 2% of the sample goes to the ten largest clones.

A remark on this clone: Its antigen is unknown. No per-base quality is available; no much larger clone lies one base away.

The V and J genes are TRBV6-6 and TRBJ2-7; no D segment can be confidently identified. Material: PBMCs. The origin of this receptor is a man in his fifties in good health and CMV-seronegative. CDR3 protein: CASSYEVQSFEQYF. The DNA reads as follows: TGTGCCAGCAGTTACGAGGTTCAGAGCTTCGAGCAGTACTTC.